The next 11 T cell receptor beta chains were all read from a single sample in a study of blood T cells in healthy people across ages. Alongside a J-beta primer mix, a sample-barcoded 5' primer served in a second PCR lasting 7 to 11 cycles. TCRdb itself ran the 5' RACE reads through MiXCR, one entry per CDR3 protein. The sample holds 800,000 or so distinct CDR3 sequences; roughly 46% are singletons and the top ten take 15% to 20%. Sequenced input: blood. Receptors were obtained from a man at least 80 years old in good health.

This clonotype appeared a single time. The chain recombines TRBV5-1 with TRBJ1-4, with D possibly matching TRBD1 (6 bases). With 4 bases removed from V and 2 bases from J, the gap between germline ends came to 15 bases. Germline V gene lookup returns CDR1 SGHRS and CDR2 YFSETQ. There are 16 residues in the CDR3. The CDR3 is CASSETLQGTNEKLFF. The CDR3 DNA reads TGCGCCAGCAGCGAAACCTTACAGGGCACTAATGAAAAACTGTTTTTT.

V gene TRBV27 combines with J gene TRBJ2-1; D not resolved. Per the germline V gene, CDR1 is MNHEY and CDR2 is SMNVEV (reference sequence). The CDR3 loop spans 15 amino acids. Between the trimmed V and J ends, which lost 6 bases and 2 bases, there was a span of 14 bases. Written as DNA, the CDR3 is TGTGCCAGCAGGCCAGCTACGGGTCCCTACAATGAGCAGTTCTTC. Its translation: CASRPATGPYNEQFF.

The chain couples TRBV7-2 to TRBJ2-7, with no clear D. V lost 0 bases to trimming and J lost 7 bases, with 16 bases between them. The germline V gene has CDR1 SGHTA and CDR2 FQGNSA. The CDR3 covers 15 residues. The DNA of the CDR3 is TGTGCCAGCAGCTTAGCGTTCGGCGGCTACAATGAGCAGTACTTC. It is translated as CASSLAFGGYNEQYF.

With respect to this clonotype: Germline is not matched at one junction end, which may reflect a read error. J is TRBJ2-2 and V is TRBV7-2, with unresolved D. CDR1 and CDR2 (germline): SGHTA, FQGNSA. The CDR3 runs to 13 residues. The CDR3 loop reads CASSVAYTGELFF. CDR3 nucleotides: TGTGCCAGCAGCGTAGCCTACACCGGGGAGCTGTTTTTT.

This chain joins TRBV13 and TRBJ2-2, with 11 bases identical to TRBD1. The germline V gene has CDR1 PRHDT and CDR2 FYEKMQ (reference sequence). The trim removed 5 bases at V and 2 bases at J, leaving 4 bases unmatched. CDR3 size: 16 residues. Here the CDR3 DNA reads TGTGCCAGCAGCCCCGGGACAGGGGGAAACACCGGGGAGCTGTTTTTT. Its translation: CASSPGTGGNTGELFF.

The chain employs TRBV25-1 and TRBJ2-7; perhaps D is TRBD1 or TRBD2 (5 bases each). CDR1 MGHDK and CDR2 SYGVNS come from the germline V gene. V lost 8 bases, J lost 6 bases, and 14 bases lay in between. The CDR3 length is 12 residues. The CDR3 DNA reads as TGTGCCAGCTCCCTGGGGGTAGCCGAGCAGTACTTC. Protein sequence: CASSLGVAEQYF.

The gene calls are TRBV5-6 and TRBJ1-2, with 11 positions matching TRBD1. The ends lost 6 bases at V and 4 bases at J; junction bases unmatched: 8. Germline lookup yields CDR1 SGHDT and CDR2 YYEEEE. The CDR3 has 15 residues. The CDR3 sequence: CASTSGQGVFYGYTF. The DNA for the CDR3 is TGTGCCAGCACCTCGGGACAGGGGGTTTTCTATGGCTACACCTTC.

V usage is TRBV5-1 and J usage is TRBJ2-1; D possibly corresponds to TRBD1 (6 bases). V lost 0 bases, J lost 4 bases, and 11 bases lay in between. CDR3 length equals 15 residues. The germline V gene has CDR1 SGHRS and CDR2 YFSETQ. CDR3 residues: CASSLEGTPYNEQFF. The DNA of the CDR3 is TGCGCCAGCAGCTTGGAAGGGACACCTTACAATGAGCAGTTCTTC.

The genes are TRBV4-1 and TRBJ2-3, with 8 bases that match TRBD2. Germline loops: CDR1 MGHRA, CDR2 YSYEKL. V shed 4 bases, J shed 7 bases, and the junction held 10 bases outside the gene matches. The CDR3 spans 15 residues. The CDR3 bases are TGCGCCAGCAGCCGCTTAGCGGGGTCCCTCAATACGCAGTATTTT. Encoded protein: CASSRLAGSLNTQYF.

This chain uses TRBV7-2 with TRBJ1-3; D not resolved. Germline V gene data show CDR1 as SGHTA and CDR2 as FQGNSA. V was pared by 0 bases and J by 2 bases, with 11 bases between. The CDR3 covers 16 residues. The CDR3 loop is CASSLAGIRPGNTIYF. The CDR3 nucleotides read TGTGCCAGCAGCTTAGCGGGGATCCGACCTGGAAACACCATATATTTT.

This chain links TRBV10-3 with TRBJ2-5; D is undetermined. V was shortened by 6 bases and J by 3 bases, with 11 bases between the two germline ends. The CDR3 consists of 13 residues. Per germline, CDR1 ENHRY and CDR2 SYGVKD. The CDR3 spells CAISNPGEETQYF. Written as DNA, the CDR3 is TGTGCCATCAGCAACCCAGGAGAAGAGACCCAGTACTTC.